This T cell receptor (beta chain) was captured in a study of blood T cell repertoires in COVID-19. Across the whole study: COVID-19 samples collected from the United States, Italy and Spain covered acute and convalescent phases.

This clone was observed a handful of times. As handled by the study authors: For nucleated cells, counts were estimated from reference gene primer amplification. This table comes from immunoSEQ multiplex PCR, and its TCRdb copy is limited to in-frame clones, with some not included. From that table come the V and J calls and clone size; the DNA was used to work out D and trimming. The data show hundreds of thousands of clones, roughly 86% seen once. The germline CDR1 and CDR2 sequences are DFQATT and SNEGSKA (reference sequence). Deletions cut 3 bases from V and 3 bases from J, with 8 bases between. This CDR3 has 12 amino acids.

The sample consisted of peripheral blood. The rearrangement links TRBV20-1 to TRBJ2-5; D unclear. The sequence was obtained from a woman aged 45-65 years who had recovered from COVID-19. CDR3 region: CSASRSEETQYF. The CDR3 nucleotides read TGCAGTGCTAGTAGGAGTGAAGAGACCCAGTACTTC.